This TCR beta chain is from a study of CD4 and CD8 cells across lung adenocarcinoma regions. TCRdb passed the PCR reads through MiXCR, listing each CDR3 protein once. The sample records approximately 14,000 distinct CDR3 sequences, approximately 44% being singletons. Samples came from patients with localized non-small cell lung adenocarcinoma. This clonotype was found a few times. The CDR3 contains 14 residues. The germline V gene has CDR1 LGHDT and CDR2 YNNKEL (reference sequence). V usage is TRBV3-1 and J usage is TRBJ2-5, with D perhaps assigned TRBD1 or TRBD2 (5 bases each). The last part of the DNA fits TRBJ2-7 better; the J call may be wrong. The TCR was taken from a male donor with lung adenocarcinoma. The CD4 and CD8 labels of this study may be unreliable. Sequenced input: CD4+ T cells from the center of a lung tumor. The CDR3 here is CASSQAMGRDEQYF. The CDR3 coding sequence is TGTGCCAGCAGCCAAGCTATGGGGCGGGACGAGCAGTACTTC.